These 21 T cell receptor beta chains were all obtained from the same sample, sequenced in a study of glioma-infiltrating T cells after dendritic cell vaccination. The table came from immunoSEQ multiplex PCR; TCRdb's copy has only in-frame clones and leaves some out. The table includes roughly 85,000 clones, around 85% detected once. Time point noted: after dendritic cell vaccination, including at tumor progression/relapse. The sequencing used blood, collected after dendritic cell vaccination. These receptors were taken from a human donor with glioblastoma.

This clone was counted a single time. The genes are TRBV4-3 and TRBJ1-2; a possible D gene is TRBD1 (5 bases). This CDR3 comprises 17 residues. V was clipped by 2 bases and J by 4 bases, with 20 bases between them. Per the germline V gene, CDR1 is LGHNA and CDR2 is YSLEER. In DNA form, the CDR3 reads TGCGCCAGCAGCCAACTTGATGGGGCAGGGATCGTCTATGGCTACACCTTC. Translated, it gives CASSQLDGAGIVYGYTF.

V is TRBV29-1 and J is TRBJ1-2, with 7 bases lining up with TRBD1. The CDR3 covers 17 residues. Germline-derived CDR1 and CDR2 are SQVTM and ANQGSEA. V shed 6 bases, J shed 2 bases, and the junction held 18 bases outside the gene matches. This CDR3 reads CSVHQGEVGTENYGYTF. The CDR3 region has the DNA TGCAGCGTCCACCAGGGGGAGGTCGGGACGGAGAACTATGGCTACACCTTC.

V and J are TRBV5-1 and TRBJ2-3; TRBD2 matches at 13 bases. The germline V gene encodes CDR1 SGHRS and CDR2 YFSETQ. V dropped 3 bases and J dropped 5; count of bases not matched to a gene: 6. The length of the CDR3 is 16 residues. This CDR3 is CASSSGLAGDLDTQYF. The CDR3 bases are TGCGCCAGCAGCTCAGGACTAGCGGGAGATTTAGATACGCAGTATTTT.

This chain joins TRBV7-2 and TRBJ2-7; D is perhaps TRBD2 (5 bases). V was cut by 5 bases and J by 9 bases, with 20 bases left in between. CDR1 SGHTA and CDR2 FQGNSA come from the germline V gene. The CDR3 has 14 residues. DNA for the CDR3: TGTGCCAGCAGCACCGGGATTCCCGGCGTCGGGCAGTACTTC. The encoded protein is CASSTGIPGVGQYF.

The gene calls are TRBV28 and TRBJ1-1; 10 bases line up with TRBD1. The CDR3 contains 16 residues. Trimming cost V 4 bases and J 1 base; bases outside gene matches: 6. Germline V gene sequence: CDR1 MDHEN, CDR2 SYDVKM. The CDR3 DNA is TGTGCCAGCAGTTCACCGGGACAGGGGACGAACACTGAAGCTTTCTTT. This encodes CASSSPGQGTNTEAFF.

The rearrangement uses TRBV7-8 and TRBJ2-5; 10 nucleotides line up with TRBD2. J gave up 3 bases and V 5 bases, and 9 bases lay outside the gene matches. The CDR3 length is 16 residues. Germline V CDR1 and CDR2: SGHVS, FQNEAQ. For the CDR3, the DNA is TGTGCCAGCAGCCCCTATAGCGGGGGGCGAAAAGAGACCCAGTACTTC. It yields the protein CASSPYSGGRKETQYF.

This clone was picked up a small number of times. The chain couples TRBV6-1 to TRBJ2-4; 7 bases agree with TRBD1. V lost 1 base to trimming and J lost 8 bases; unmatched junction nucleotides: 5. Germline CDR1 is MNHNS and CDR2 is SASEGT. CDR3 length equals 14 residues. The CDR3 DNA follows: TGTGCCAGCAGTGAAGGAGGGGGCGCAGACATTCAGTACTTC. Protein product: CASSEGGGADIQYF.

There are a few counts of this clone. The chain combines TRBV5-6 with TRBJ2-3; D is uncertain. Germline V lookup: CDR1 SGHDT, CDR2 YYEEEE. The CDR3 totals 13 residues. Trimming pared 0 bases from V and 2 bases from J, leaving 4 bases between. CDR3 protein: CASSLANTDTQYF. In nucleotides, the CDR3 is TGTGCCAGCAGCTTGGCTAACACAGATACGCAGTATTTT.

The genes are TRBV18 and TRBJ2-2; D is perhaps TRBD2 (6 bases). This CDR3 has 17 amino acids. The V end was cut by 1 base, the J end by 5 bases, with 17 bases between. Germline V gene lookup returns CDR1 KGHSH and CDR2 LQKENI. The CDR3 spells CASSPQRAAPVTGELFF. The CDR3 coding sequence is TGTGCCAGCTCACCACAGCGGGCAGCTCCGGTAACCGGGGAGCTGTTTTTT.

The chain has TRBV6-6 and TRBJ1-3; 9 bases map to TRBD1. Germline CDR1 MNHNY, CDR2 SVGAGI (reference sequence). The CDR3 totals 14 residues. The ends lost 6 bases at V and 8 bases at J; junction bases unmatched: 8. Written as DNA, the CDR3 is TGTGCCAGCAGCCGCGACAGGGGGTCAGACACCATATATTTT. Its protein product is CASSRDRGSDTIYF.

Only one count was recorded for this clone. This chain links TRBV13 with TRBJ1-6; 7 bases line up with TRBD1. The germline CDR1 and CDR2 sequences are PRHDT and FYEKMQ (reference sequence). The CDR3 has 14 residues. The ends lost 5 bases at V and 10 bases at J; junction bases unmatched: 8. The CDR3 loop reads CASSHRDSGSPLHF. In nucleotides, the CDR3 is TGTGCCAGCAGCCACCGGGACAGCGGGTCACCCCTCCACTTT.

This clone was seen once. DNA for the CDR3: TGTGCCAGCAGCTTAGATCGGGAGGGCTATAATTCACCCCTCCACTTT. Translated: CASSLDREGYNSPLHF. V and J are TRBV13 and TRBJ1-6; no clear D gene. The CDR3 length is 16 residues. The V gene lost 1 base and the J gene lost 3 bases, with 10 bases spanning the gap. CDR1 PRHDT and CDR2 FYEKMQ come from the germline V gene (reference sequence).

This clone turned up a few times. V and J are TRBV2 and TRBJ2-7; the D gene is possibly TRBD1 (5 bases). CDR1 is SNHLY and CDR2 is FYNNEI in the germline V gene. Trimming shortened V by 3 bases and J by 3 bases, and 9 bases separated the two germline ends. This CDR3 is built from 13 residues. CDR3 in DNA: TGTGCCAGCAGTGATGGCACAGGCTACGAGCAGTACTTC. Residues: CASSDGTGYEQYF.

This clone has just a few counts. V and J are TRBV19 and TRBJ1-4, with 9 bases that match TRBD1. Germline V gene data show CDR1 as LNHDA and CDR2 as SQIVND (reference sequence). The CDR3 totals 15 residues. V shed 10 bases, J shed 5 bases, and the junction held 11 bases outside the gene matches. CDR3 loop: CATHNTGTGNEKLFF. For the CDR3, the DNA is TGTGCCACACACAATACCGGGACAGGGAATGAAAAACTGTTTTTT.

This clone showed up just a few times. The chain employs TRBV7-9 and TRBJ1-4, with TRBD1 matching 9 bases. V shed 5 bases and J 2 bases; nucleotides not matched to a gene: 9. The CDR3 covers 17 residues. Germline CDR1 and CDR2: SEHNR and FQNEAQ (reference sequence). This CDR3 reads CASSLTGGYGTNEKLFF. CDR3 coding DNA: TGTGCCAGCAGCCTCACAGGGGGCTACGGGACTAATGAAAAACTGTTTTTT.

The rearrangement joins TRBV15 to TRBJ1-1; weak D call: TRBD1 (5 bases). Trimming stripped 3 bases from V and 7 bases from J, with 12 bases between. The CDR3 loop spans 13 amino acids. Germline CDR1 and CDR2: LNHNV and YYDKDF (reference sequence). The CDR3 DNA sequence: TGTGCCACCAGCAGTATTGTACAGGATGAAGCTTTCTTT. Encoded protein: CATSSIVQDEAFF.

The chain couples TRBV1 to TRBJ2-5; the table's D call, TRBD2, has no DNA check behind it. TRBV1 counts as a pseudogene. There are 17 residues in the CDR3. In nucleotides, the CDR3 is TGCACCAGCTACCTAGCGGGAGTAATGACCTTGACGGAGACCCAGTACTTC. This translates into CTSYLAGVMTLTETQYF.

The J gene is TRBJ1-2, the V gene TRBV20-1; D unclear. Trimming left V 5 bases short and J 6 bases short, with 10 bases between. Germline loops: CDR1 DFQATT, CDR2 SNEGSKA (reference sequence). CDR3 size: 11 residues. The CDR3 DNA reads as TGCAGTGCTGAGAGCGGAGATGGCTACACCTTC. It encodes CSAESGDGYTF.

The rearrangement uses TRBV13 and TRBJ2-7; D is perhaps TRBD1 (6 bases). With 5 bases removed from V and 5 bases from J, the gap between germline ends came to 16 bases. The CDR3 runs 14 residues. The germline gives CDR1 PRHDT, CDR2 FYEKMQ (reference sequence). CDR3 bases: TGTGCCAGCAGCCCCAGGGGTGCGGAAGACGAGCAGTACTTC. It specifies CASSPRGAEDEQYF. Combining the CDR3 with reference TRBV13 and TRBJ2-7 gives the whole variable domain AAGVIQSPRHLIKEKRETATLKCYPIPRHDTVYWYQQGPGQDPQFLISFYEKMQSDKGSIPDRFSAQQFSDYHSELNMSSLELGDSALYFCASSPRGAEDEQYFGPGTRLTVT.

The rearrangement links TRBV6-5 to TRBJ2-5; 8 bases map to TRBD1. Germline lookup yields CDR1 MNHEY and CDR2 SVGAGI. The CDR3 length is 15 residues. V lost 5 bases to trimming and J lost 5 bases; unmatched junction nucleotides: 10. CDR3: CASSGTGRGWETQYF. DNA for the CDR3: TGTGCCAGCAGTGGGACAGGACGGGGGTGGGAGACCCAGTACTTC.

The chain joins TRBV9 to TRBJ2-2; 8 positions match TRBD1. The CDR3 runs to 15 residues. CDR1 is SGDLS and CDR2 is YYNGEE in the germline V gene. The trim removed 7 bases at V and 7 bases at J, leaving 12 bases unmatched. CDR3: CASSTGGQLYGELFF. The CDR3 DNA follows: TGTGCCAGCTCTACAGGGGGGCAGTTGTACGGGGAGCTGTTTTTT.